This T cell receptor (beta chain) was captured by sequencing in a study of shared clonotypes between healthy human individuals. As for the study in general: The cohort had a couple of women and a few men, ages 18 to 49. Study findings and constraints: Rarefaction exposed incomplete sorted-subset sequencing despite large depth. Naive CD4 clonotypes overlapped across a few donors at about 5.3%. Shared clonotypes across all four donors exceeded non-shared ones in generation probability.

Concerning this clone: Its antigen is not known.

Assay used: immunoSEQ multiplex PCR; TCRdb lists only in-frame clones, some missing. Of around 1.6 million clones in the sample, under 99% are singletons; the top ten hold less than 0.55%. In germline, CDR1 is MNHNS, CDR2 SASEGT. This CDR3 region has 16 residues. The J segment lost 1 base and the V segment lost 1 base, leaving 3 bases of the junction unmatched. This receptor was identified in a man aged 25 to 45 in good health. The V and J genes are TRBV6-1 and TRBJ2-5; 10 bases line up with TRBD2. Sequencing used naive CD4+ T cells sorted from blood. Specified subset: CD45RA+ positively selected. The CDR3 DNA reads TGTGCCAGCAGTGAAGTTCTAGCGGGAGCCCAAGAGACCCAGTACTTC. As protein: CASSEVLAGAQETQYF.